This T cell receptor (beta chain) originates from a study of T cells in Graves' hyperthyroidism and ophthalmopathy. Amplification yielded TCR beta CDR3 regions, with RNA transcripts as the source. HTBI primers were the set used in a first-round RT-PCR of the TCR CDR3. TCRdb ran MiXCR on the multiplex PCR reads and lists one entry per CDR3 protein. The repertoire includes some 350,000 distinct CDR3 sequences, around 25% of them detected once, and less than 85% sits in the top ten. The ends were cut back, 2 bases at V and 6 bases at J, with 8 bases in the middle. The CDR3 totals 13 residues. Germline assignment: CDR1 KGHSH and CDR2 LQKENI.

The clonotype was recovered from a man over 45 with Graves' hyperthyroidism. The chain joins TRBV18 to TRBJ2-1; no firm D call. The source material was blood. CDR3 in DNA: TGTGCCAGCTCACCAAGTCTGTCCAATGAGCAGTTCTTC. This sequence encodes CASSPSLSNEQFF.